Shown below are 22 T cell receptor beta chains from a single sample sequenced in a study of cytomegalovirus exposure and HLA in healthy donors (dated by TCRdb to about 2017). The library relied on the immunoSEQ multiplex PCR assay. Drawn from immuneACCESS, this table holds only the in-frame rearrangements with V and J called that TCRdb kept. Clones are partly lost; checked studies trace under half to an unresolved V gene and leave the rest unexplained. Counted in this sample were more than 100,000 clones; approximately 91% of them appeared once. The ten largest clones represent approximately 1.3% of the sample. The sequencing sample was made of PBMCs. Source of these receptors: a young man in good health and CMV-seronegative.

The chain employs TRBV5-1 and TRBJ2-5; D may be TRBD2 (6 bases). The CDR3 extends over 14 amino acids. Trimming left V 0 bases short and J 5 bases short, with 11 bases between. Per germline, CDR1 SGHRS and CDR2 YFSETQ. CDR3 coding DNA: TGCGCCAGCAGCTTGGTTGGCGGGAAGGAGACCCAGTACTTC. It is translated as CASSLVGGKETQYF.

The chain employs TRBV5-1 and TRBJ1-2; 9 bases map to TRBD1. The CDR3 runs 16 residues. Germline loops: CDR1 SGHRS, CDR2 YFSETQ. After removal of 0 bases from V and 8 bases from J, the junction contained 11 bases not matched to a gene. CDR3 sequence reads: CASSLVGQGLTEGYTF. The CDR3 DNA sequence: TGCGCCAGCAGCTTGGTGGGACAGGGATTAACGGAAGGCTACACCTTC.

The chain is built from TRBV23-1 and TRBJ1-5; no firm D call. TRBV23-1 is filed as an ORF, its function uncertain. The CDR3 covers 17 residues. V gave up 4 bases and J gave up 5 bases, with 21 bases separating them. The CDR3 spells CASSLIWFIRRDQPQHF. DNA of the CDR3: TGCGCCAGCAGTCTGATTTGGTTTATCAGGAGGGATCAGCCCCAGCATTTT.

The rearrangement uses TRBV5-1 and TRBJ2-4, with 8 bases aligning to TRBD2. CDR1 is SGHRS, CDR2 YFSETQ, per germline. The V segment lost 6 bases and the J segment 5 bases; nucleotides outside the gene matches: 7. CDR3 length equals 14 residues. CDR3 amino acids: CASTDSGKENIQYF. Here the CDR3 DNA reads TGCGCCAGCACCGATAGCGGGAAGGAAAACATTCAGTACTTC.

This clone was recorded a few times. J is TRBJ1-3 and V is TRBV19; 7 nucleotides match TRBD1. The V segment lost 6 bases and the J segment 0 bases; nucleotides outside the gene matches: 8. CDR1 is LNHDA, CDR2 SQIVND, per germline (reference sequence). This CDR3 has 16 residues. DNA of the CDR3: TGTGCCAGTAGCCTCCGGGACAGCACCTCTGGAAACACCATATATTTT. Translation: CASSLRDSTSGNTIYF.

This sequence joins TRBV7-2 and TRBJ1-2, with D maybe TRBD1 (5 bases). CDR1 and CDR2 (germline): SGHTA, FQGNSA. Trimming stripped 1 base from V and 4 bases from J, with 10 bases between. The CDR3 contains 14 residues. The CDR3 spells CASSLEGRGYGYTF. DNA of the CDR3: TGTGCCAGCAGCTTAGAGGGGCGAGGCTATGGCTACACCTTC.

This rearrangement joins TRBV19 to TRBJ2-3; TRBD1 is a possible D gene (6 bases). Germline CDR1 is LNHDA and CDR2 is SQIVND (reference sequence). The CDR3 spans 12 residues. The V end lost 8 bases, the J end lost 2 bases, and 8 bases lay between the germline ends. CDR3 bases: TGTGCCAGTCGGGACAACACAGATACGCAGTATTTT. This codes for CASRDNTDTQYF.

This chain joins TRBV10-3 and TRBJ2-5, with 7 positions matching TRBD2. The J segment lost 4 bases and the V segment lost 0 bases, leaving 8 bases of the junction unmatched. This CDR3 has 16 amino acids. The germline gives CDR1 ENHRY, CDR2 SYGVKD. Written as DNA, the CDR3 is TGTGCCATCAGTGAGTCGAAGGGGTTAGCGGGAGAGACCCAGTACTTC. It encodes CAISESKGLAGETQYF.

The rearrangement links TRBV4-3 to TRBJ2-7, with 7 positions matching TRBD2. V gave up 3 bases and J gave up 3 bases; unmatched junction bases: 11. Germline assignment: CDR1 LGHNA and CDR2 YSLEER. The CDR3 has 16 residues. CDR3 coding DNA: TGCGCCAGCAGCCAGGGCACGGGACTACCGAACTACGAGCAGTACTTC. Translation gives CASSQGTGLPNYEQYF.

The J gene is TRBJ2-7, the V gene TRBV4-2, with D maybe TRBD2 (6 bases). The germline V gene has CDR1 LGHNA and CDR2 YNFKEQ. This CDR3 is 13 amino acids long. V lost 2 bases and J lost 4, with 9 bases in between. The CDR3 loop reads CASSQKEGYEQYF. CDR3 DNA: TGTGCCAGCAGCCAAAAGGAGGGATACGAGCAGTACTTC.

The J gene is TRBJ1-1, the V gene TRBV7-2; 7 bases map to TRBD1. J was trimmed by 1 base and V by 6 bases; bases with no gene match: 2. This CDR3 spans 13 amino acids. Germline CDR1 and CDR2: SGHTA and FQGNSA. As DNA, the CDR3 is TGTGCCAGCAGTAGACAGGGGAACACTGAAGCTTTCTTT. Its translation: CASSRQGNTEAFF.

The chain has TRBV9 and TRBJ2-5; possibly TRBD1 for D (5 bases). Deletions cut 4 bases from V and 5 bases from J, with 12 bases between. CDR1 is SGDLS and CDR2 is YYNGEE in the germline V gene. CDR3 size: 13 residues. CDR3 sequence reads: CASSPAPGETQYF. The CDR3 DNA is TGTGCCAGCAGCCCAGCCCCAGGGGAGACCCAGTACTTC.

The chain uses TRBV19 and TRBJ2-5; 10 bases line up with TRBD1. The CDR3 sequence is 14 residues long. The V segment lost 1 base and the J segment 6 bases; nucleotides outside the gene matches: 2. Germline V gene lookup returns CDR1 LNHDA and CDR2 SQIVND (reference sequence). The CDR3 coding sequence is TGTGCCAGTAGTATAGGGGGACAGGGGAAGACCCAGTACTTC. The encoded protein is CASSIGGQGKTQYF.

V usage is TRBV5-1 and J usage is TRBJ2-7; 8 nucleotides line up with TRBD1. CDR3 size: 15 residues. Trimming at V came to 6 bases and at J to 6 bases, leaving 14 bases not matched to a gene. CDR1 and CDR2 from the germline V gene are SGHRS and YFSETQ. In DNA form, the CDR3 reads TGCGCCAGCACCCCGAACGGACAGGGATTCGTCGAGCAGTACTTC. Translated: CASTPNGQGFVEQYF.

The V and J genes are TRBV5-1 and TRBJ1-1; D gene unclear. The CDR3 length is 14 residues. The germline CDR1 and CDR2 sequences are SGHRS and YFSETQ. Deletions cut 0 bases from V and 1 base from J, with 7 bases between. CDR3 loop: CASSLGQSNTEAFF. In DNA, the CDR3 is TGCGCCAGCAGCTTGGGCCAGTCGAACACTGAAGCTTTCTTT.

In DNA, the CDR3 is TGTGCCAGCAGTGAAGGGGCCTCCTCGATGGGGCAGTTCTTC. It codes for CASSEGASSMGQFF. This chain uses TRBV2 with TRBJ2-1; D gene uncertain. V shed 1 base and J shed 12 bases, with 16 bases lying between them. CDR3 size: 14 residues. Germline-derived CDR1 and CDR2 are SNHLY and FYNNEI.

The chain couples TRBV2 to TRBJ1-2; D is possibly TRBD1 (6 bases). CDR3 length equals 14 residues. V was pared by 6 bases and J by 6 bases, with 17 bases between. The germline V gene encodes CDR1 SNHLY and CDR2 FYNNEI. DNA of the CDR3: TGTGCCAGCAGGGCCAGACAGGTTGGCCATGGCTACACCTTC. It is translated as CASRARQVGHGYTF.

V and J are TRBV30 and TRBJ1-1; D not certain. V was pared by 5 bases and J by 4 bases, with 8 bases between. CDR3 length equals 11 residues. Germline CDR1 GTSNPN, CDR2 SVGIG (reference sequence). The CDR3 DNA sequence: TGTGCCTGGGGAAGAGGCACTGAAGCTTTCTTT. Amino acid sequence: CAWGRGTEAFF.

The chain has TRBV18 and TRBJ2-3; 7 bases fit TRBD2. Losses at the gene ends were 6 bases for V and 0 bases for J; bases not matched to a gene: 3. The CDR3 totals 14 residues. The germline V gene encodes CDR1 KGHSH and CDR2 LQKENI. The CDR3 DNA reads as TGTGCCAGCTCTTCTAGCGGCAGCACAGATACGCAGTATTTT. Its translation: CASSSSGSTDTQYF.

The chain uses TRBV6-1 and TRBJ2-1; weak D call: TRBD2 (6 bases). V lost 5 bases to trimming and J lost 0 bases, with 11 bases between them. There are 15 residues in the CDR3. Germline V gives CDR1 MNHNS, CDR2 SASEGT. CDR3 protein: CASSPSVSSYNEQFF. CDR3 nucleotide sequence: TGTGCCAGCAGTCCTAGCGTAAGCTCCTACAATGAGCAGTTCTTC.

The chain uses TRBV5-1 and TRBJ1-2; 8 bases fit TRBD1. The CDR3 contains 16 residues. V was pared by 2 bases and J by 7 bases, with 13 bases of the junction left unmatched. Germline V gives CDR1 SGHRS, CDR2 YFSETQ. The CDR3 here is CASSFDGQGGVSGYTF. CDR3 in DNA: TGCGCCAGCAGCTTCGACGGACAGGGTGGAGTCTCTGGCTACACCTTC.

In its sample, this clone was seen once. This chain links TRBV2 with TRBJ2-7; the match to TRBD1 covers 8 bases. The germline gives CDR1 SNHLY, CDR2 FYNNEI. V lost 8 bases, J lost 2 bases, and 5 bases stayed unmatched. CDR3 length: 13 residues. Here the CDR3 reads CASGRQGPYEQYF. In DNA, the CDR3 is TGTGCCAGCGGCCGACAGGGGCCCTACGAGCAGTACTTC.